Below, 21 T cell receptor beta chains from the same sample are listed, as sequenced in a study of shared clonotypes between healthy human individuals (dated by TCRdb to 2019 to 2021). Library generation was performed with the immunoSEQ multiplex PCR assay. The source is immuneACCESS, and TCRdb retained only in-frame sequences with V and J called. Part of the clones is not carried over; for the studies checked, unresolved V genes explain less than half of this, and the remainder is unexplained. This sample is represented by under 600,000 clones; around 95% of them were singletons. The leading ten clones occupy about 0.059% of the sample. Sequenced: naive CD4+ T cells sorted from blood. The cell subset or site label, as the study defines it: CD45RA+ positively selected. Source of these receptors: a woman in her twenties or thirties in good health.

The rearrangement links TRBV4-1 to TRBJ1-4; weak D call: TRBD1 (6 bases). Germline-derived CDR1 and CDR2 are MGHRA and YSYEKL. The V and J ends lost 0 bases and 4 bases respectively, with 9 bases between them. This CDR3 comprises 15 residues. In DNA form, the CDR3 reads TGCGCCAGCAGCCAAGATAGGGGGTTTAATGAAAAACTGTTTTTT. Protein product: CASSQDRGFNEKLFF.

The J gene is TRBJ2-1, the V gene TRBV21-1. TRBV21-1 is an annotated pseudogene. The CDR3 sequence is 21 residues long. CDR3 protein: CASSKGTPCIESVYSYNEQFF. The CDR3 region has the DNA TGTGCCAGCAGCAAAGGGACCCCGTGCATCGAATCTGTATACTCCTACAATGAGCAGTTCTTC.

The chain employs TRBV7-3 and TRBJ1-1; 11 bases are a match to TRBD1. CDR1 and CDR2 (germline): SGHTA, FQGTGA. This CDR3 is 16 amino acids long. J gave up 1 base and V 3 bases, and 4 bases lay outside the gene matches. Written as DNA, the CDR3 is TGTGCCAGCAGCTTCGGACAGGGGGCCCCGAACACTGAAGCTTTCTTT. Protein sequence: CASSFGQGAPNTEAFF.

The chain is built from TRBV27 and TRBJ2-3; 10 bases map to TRBD2. Germline V gene data show CDR1 as MNHEY and CDR2 as SMNVEV (reference sequence). The J segment lost 3 bases and the V segment lost 2 bases, leaving 11 bases of the junction unmatched. The length of the CDR3 is 18 residues. CDR3: CASSLRRTSGRDTDTQYF. CDR3 sequence (DNA): TGTGCCAGCAGTTTAAGGCGGACTAGCGGACGTGATACAGATACGCAGTATTTT.

A few counts support this clone. This chain joins TRBV11-2 and TRBJ2-1; the match to TRBD2 covers 8 bases. Germline CDR1 is SGHAT and CDR2 is FQNNGV. V lost 6 bases to trimming and J lost 7 bases; unmatched junction nucleotides: 8. The CDR3 runs 14 residues. The CDR3 DNA sequence: TGTGCCAGCAGACGGCGAGGCGGGAGGAATGAGCAGTTCTTC. This gives the protein CASRRRGGRNEQFF.

This sequence joins TRBV2 and TRBJ1-1; tentative D call: TRBD1 (6 bases). The V gene lost 6 bases and the J gene lost 1 base, with 9 bases spanning the gap. The CDR3 contains 13 residues. Germline V lookup: CDR1 SNHLY, CDR2 FYNNEI. CDR3 DNA sequence: TGTGCCAGCAGACAACAGGGGAACACTGAAGCTTTCTTT. Encoded protein: CASRQQGNTEAFF.

This CDR3 reads CASSLGEYNEQFF. CDR3 nucleotide sequence: TGTGCCAGCAGCTTAGGCGAGTACAATGAGCAGTTCTTC. V and J are TRBV11-3 and TRBJ2-1; D is ambiguous. CDR1 SGHNT and CDR2 YENEEA come from the germline V gene. The CDR3 consists of 13 residues. V gave up 1 base and J gave up 4 bases, with 5 bases separating them.

This clone is a singleton in its sample. The V and J genes are TRBV4-1 and TRBJ2-1; a possible D gene is TRBD2 (5 bases). This CDR3 is 13 amino acids long. Germline V gene sequence: CDR1 MGHRA, CDR2 YSYEKL. The V end was cut by 4 bases, the J end by 6 bases, with 10 bases between. CDR3 bases: TGCGCCAGCAGCCGCCAAGGAGGCAATGAGCAGTTCTTC. Translation: CASSRQGGNEQFF.

This clone showed up just a few times. The chain couples TRBV5-6 to TRBJ1-2; D is undetermined. Between the trimmed V and J ends, which lost 5 bases and 5 bases, there was a span of 10 bases. The germline V gene encodes CDR1 SGHDT and CDR2 YYEEEE. The CDR3 covers 12 residues. The CDR3 DNA reads as TGTGCCAGCAGTCTGACGCCTTATGGCTACACCTTC. This encodes CASSLTPYGYTF.

The chain joins TRBV29-1 to TRBJ1-1; D is possibly TRBD1 (5 bases). CDR1 is SQVTM, CDR2 ANQGSEA, per germline. The CDR3 covers 13 residues. Trimming took off 6 bases at V and 1 base at J, with 12 bases between the two ends. CDR3 coding DNA: TGCAGCGTGGCCCTGGGACCGAACACTGAAGCTTTCTTT. It yields the protein CSVALGPNTEAFF. The whole variable domain, remainder taken from reference TRBV29-1 and TRBJ1-1, is SAVISQKPSRDICQRGTSLTIQCQVDSQVTMMFWYRQQPGQSLTLIATANQGSEATYESGFVIDKFPISRPNLTFSTLTVSNMSPEDSSIYLCSVALGPNTEAFFGQGTRLTVV.

The genes are TRBV18 and TRBJ2-1; D is unclear. The germline V and J ends were trimmed by 3 bases and 7 bases, with 16 bases remaining between them. Germline CDR1 KGHSH, CDR2 LQKENI. There are 15 residues in the CDR3. CDR3 DNA sequence: TGTGCCAGCTCACCTTATACGCAAGCTCAGAATGAGCAGTTCTTC. Its translation is CASSPYTQAQNEQFF.

CDR3 in amino acids: CASSPKGRGSTDTQYF. The CDR3 region has the DNA TGTGCCAGCAGTCCGAAGGGGCGAGGGAGCACAGATACGCAGTATTTT. V gene TRBV27 combines with J gene TRBJ2-3; D may correspond to TRBD1 or TRBD2 (5 bases each). The V gene's germline CDR1 is MNHEY and CDR2 SMNVEV (reference sequence). Trimming removed 5 bases at V and 0 bases at J, with 15 bases between. The CDR3 sequence is 16 residues long.

V usage is TRBV29-1 and J usage is TRBJ1-4, with 7 bases that match TRBD1. Germline V gives CDR1 SQVTM, CDR2 ANQGSEA. Trimming cost V 6 bases and J 3 bases; bases outside gene matches: 10. There are 15 residues in the CDR3. Written as DNA, the CDR3 is TGCAGCGTCACAAGCAACAGGGGTGCTAATGAAAAACTGTTTTTT. Encoded protein: CSVTSNRGANEKLFF.

The rearrangement uses TRBV28 and TRBJ2-3; 12 bases map to TRBD1. The germline CDR1 and CDR2 sequences are MDHEN and SYDVKM. V lost 4 bases to trimming and J lost 4 bases; unmatched junction nucleotides: 15. This CDR3 contains 19 residues. The CDR3 DNA reads TGTGCCAGCAGTTCTCCGGGACAGGGGGCTGAGGCGGTCCCAGATACGCAGTATTTT. Translated: CASSSPGQGAEAVPDTQYF.

The chain is built from TRBV28 and TRBJ2-1; 7 bases are shared with TRBD2. The germline gives CDR1 MDHEN, CDR2 SYDVKM. V lost 5 bases and J lost 4; bases outside the gene matches: 11. The CDR3 totals 16 residues. CDR3: CASSGDLAEWYNEQFF. The CDR3 DNA reads as TGTGCCAGCAGTGGGGACCTAGCGGAATGGTACAATGAGCAGTTCTTC.

The chain links TRBV13 to TRBJ1-1; TRBD1 matches 7 bases. The CDR3 length is 15 residues. CDR1 and CDR2 from the germline V gene are PRHDT and FYEKMQ (reference sequence). J gave up 2 bases and V 5 bases, and 8 bases lay outside the gene matches. CDR3 coding DNA: TGTGCCAGCAGCGCACCGACAGGGCTCAACACTGAAGCTTTCTTT. Translation gives CASSAPTGLNTEAFF.

This rearrangement joins TRBV28 to TRBJ2-4; no firm D call. The CDR3 has 16 amino acids. Germline CDR1 is MDHEN and CDR2 is SYDVKM. With 3 bases removed from V and 3 bases from J, the gap between germline ends came to 15 bases. The DNA for the CDR3 is TGTGCCAGCAGTTTTATGACACCCCTTGTCAAAAACATTCAGTACTTC. Translated: CASSFMTPLVKNIQYF.

The V gene is TRBV15, the J gene TRBJ1-1; 7 bases map to TRBD1. Unmatched junction bases numbered 4, after V lost 1 base and J lost 11 bases. The CDR3 covers 12 residues. CDR1 LNHNV and CDR2 YYDKDF come from the germline V gene (reference sequence). CDR3 in DNA: TGTGCCACCAGCAGAGTGCAGGGGGAGGCTTTCTTT. Translated: CATSRVQGEAFF. Drawing the rest from reference TRBV15 and TRBJ1-1, the complete variable domain is DAMVIQNPRYQVTQFGKPVTLSCSQTLNHNVMYWYQQKSSQAPKLLFHYYDKDFNNEADTPDNFQSRRPNTSFCFLDIRSPGLGDTAMYLCATSRVQGEAFFGQGTRLTVV.

The V call is TRBV29-1, the J call TRBJ1-1, with 7 bases aligning to TRBD1. V shed 5 bases and J 0 bases; nucleotides not matched to a gene: 6. CDR1 SQVTM and CDR2 ANQGSEA come from the germline V gene. The CDR3 has 14 amino acids. The chain's CDR3 is CSVRTGSMNTEAFF. Here the CDR3 DNA reads TGCAGCGTTAGGACAGGTTCAATGAACACTGAAGCTTTCTTT.

This clone has a single count. This CDR3 reads CASSDLAGGYNEQFF. The CDR3 nucleotides read TGTGCCAGCAGCGACCTAGCCGGAGGGTATAATGAGCAGTTCTTC. The genes are TRBV11-2 and TRBJ2-1; D is possibly TRBD2 (6 bases). This CDR3 contains 15 residues. Germline CDR1 and CDR2: SGHAT and FQNNGV. The V end was cut by 5 bases, the J end by 7 bases, with 18 bases between.

This sequence joins TRBV9 and TRBJ2-3; TRBD2 might be the D (6 bases). The CDR3 runs to 16 residues. V was clipped by 3 bases and J by 3 bases, with 17 bases between them. In germline, CDR1 is SGDLS, CDR2 YYNGEE. The CDR3 sequence: CASSAGGNVGTDTQYF. In DNA, the CDR3 is TGTGCCAGCAGCGCTGGAGGGAATGTGGGAACAGATACGCAGTATTTT. The complete variable domain, with remaining parts taken from reference TRBV9 and TRBJ2-3, reads DSGVTQTPKHLITATGQRVTLRCSPRSGDLSVYWYQQSLDQGLQFLIQYYNGEERAKGNILERFSAQQFPDLHSELNLSSLELGDSALYFCASSAGGNVGTDTQYFGPGTRLTVL.